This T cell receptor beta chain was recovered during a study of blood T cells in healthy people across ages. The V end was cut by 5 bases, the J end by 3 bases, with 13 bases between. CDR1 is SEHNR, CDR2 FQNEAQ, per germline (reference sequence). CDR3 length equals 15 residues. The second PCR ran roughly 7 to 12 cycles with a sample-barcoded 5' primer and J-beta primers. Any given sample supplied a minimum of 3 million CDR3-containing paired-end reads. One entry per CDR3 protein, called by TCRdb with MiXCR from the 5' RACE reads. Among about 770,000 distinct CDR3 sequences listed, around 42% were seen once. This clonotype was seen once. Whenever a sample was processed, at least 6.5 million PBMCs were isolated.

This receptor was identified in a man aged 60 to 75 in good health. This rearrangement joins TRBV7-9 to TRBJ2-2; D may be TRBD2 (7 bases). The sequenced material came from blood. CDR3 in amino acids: CASSPSGGDTGELFF. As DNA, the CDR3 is TGTGCCAGCAGCCCCTCGGGGGGCGACACCGGGGAGCTGTTTTTT.